The clone carrying this T cell receptor (beta chain) was seen ten or more times. These data originate in a study of regulatory T cells in long-lasting Graves disease. The V gene's germline CDR1 is KGHDR and CDR2 SFDVKD. Trimming removed 3 bases at V and 7 bases at J, with 6 bases between. The CDR3 contains 11 residues. Time point denoted: newly diagnosed GD, antithyroid drugs for less than 3 months. Making the TCR library involved RNA that had been extracted from PBMCs. Both iRepertoire HTBI primers and Arm-PCR of CDR3 regions were used to build the TCR beta libraries. MiXCR, applied by TCRdb to the multiplex PCR reads, yields one record per CDR3 protein. The data contain about 420,000 distinct CDR3 sequences, about 16% of them seen just once; the ten biggest clones take up 20% to 25%. This sample was also put to use in a study of T cells in Graves' hyperthyroidism and ophthalmopathy. Per that study: Blood also held most thyroid clonotypes expanded beyond 0.001.

V and J are TRBV24-1 and TRBJ2-7; D is undetermined. The sample here was peripheral blood mononuclear cells (PBMCs), taken at new diagnosis, from a patient treated with antithyroid drugs. The clonotype was recovered from a woman in her late teens or twenties with Graves disease. This CDR3 reads CATSDTWEQYF. The CDR3 DNA sequence: TGTGCCACCAGTGATACGTGGGAGCAGTACTTC.